This TCR beta chain was obtained from a study of T-cell reconstitution after alpha-beta-depleted transplantation in children. The CDR3 is 13 residues long. Germline V gives CDR1 SNHLY, CDR2 FYNNEI. V lost 5 bases and J 6 bases, leaving 12 bases between the germline ends. Unique molecular identifiers were used to barcode this TCRbeta library. MiXCR, applied by TCRdb to the PCR reads, yields one record per CDR3 protein. The sample contains hundreds of thousands of distinct CDR3 sequences, roughly 14% of which appear only once. The source material was PBMCs, sampled from the stem cell graft. The TCR was taken from a human donor who donated a stem cell graft to a child with Fanconi anemia. This sequence joins TRBV2 and TRBJ2-3; no firm D call. The CDR3 protein is CASSTNSIDTQYF. Here the CDR3 DNA reads TGTGCCAGCAGTACTAACTCGATTGATACGCAGTATTTT.